The 7 T cell receptor beta chains below were found in one sample sequenced in a study of human T cells and chemical hapten exposure. Specified time point: patch test 1, 2 weeks after DPC sensitization. Treatment here: therapeutic diphenylcyclopropenone sensitization with weekly scalp DPC. One entry per CDR3 protein, called by TCRdb with MiXCR from the RACE reads. In the table there are around 190,000 distinct CDR3 sequences, about 20% of which are singletons. Sample: whole blood, taken in connection with sensitization to the hapten diphenylcyclopropenone (DPC). The origin of the receptors is a woman aged 50 to 65 with alopecia areata. Some clones in this sample may be carry-over from other donors' samples.

This rearrangement joins TRBV15 to TRBJ2-7; D remains ambiguous. Trimming pared 0 bases from V and 3 bases from J, leaving 12 bases between. The CDR3 is 15 residues long. The germline CDR1 and CDR2 sequences are LNHNV and YYDKDF (reference sequence). The DNA for the CDR3 is TGTGCCACCAGCAGAGATAAGGCGGTGAACTACGAGCAGTACTTC. The encoded protein is CATSRDKAVNYEQYF.

This clonotype was seen a few times. This chain joins TRBV5-1 and TRBJ2-2; D is possibly TRBD2 (6 bases). Germline V gene lookup returns CDR1 SGHRS and CDR2 YFSETQ. Trimming took off 2 bases at V and 4 bases at J, with 15 bases between the two ends. The CDR3 contains 16 residues. CDR3 DNA sequence: TGCGCCAGCAGCTTCAGTAGCGTGGGGGGCACCGGGGAGCTGTTTTTT. Its translation is CASSFSSVGGTGELFF.

This clonotype has just a few counts. The chain employs TRBV10-3 and TRBJ1-3, with 8 bases fitting TRBD1. After removal of 7 bases from V and 3 bases from J, the junction contained 2 bases not matched to a gene. The CDR3 consists of 13 residues. Germline V gene lookup returns CDR1 ENHRY and CDR2 SYGVKD. The CDR3 reads CAITGGFGNTIYF. For the CDR3, the DNA is TGTGCCATCACAGGGGGCTTTGGAAACACCATATATTTT.

This clonotype turned up a few times. The chain links TRBV25-1 to TRBJ2-1; 10 bases fit TRBD1. The CDR3 is made up of 17 amino acids. V gave up 4 bases and J gave up 4 bases; unmatched junction bases: 10. The germline gives CDR1 MGHDK, CDR2 SYGVNS. CDR3 coding DNA: TGTGCCAGCAGTGCCGCCTCCGGGACAGGGGATTACAATGAGCAGTTCTTC. It encodes CASSAASGTGDYNEQFF.

V is TRBV6-2 or TRBV6-3 and J is TRBJ2-6; no clear D gene. This CDR3 region has 18 residues. CDR1 is MNHEY and CDR2 is SVGEGT in the germline V gene. Trimming removed 2 bases from V and 1 base from J, with 15 bases in between. CDR3 coding DNA: TGTGCCAGCAGTTACCTTGAGGTCCTGGGATCTGGGGCCAACGTCCTGACTTTC. Its translation is CASSYLEVLGSGANVLTF.

This chain links TRBV29-1 with TRBJ2-3; D is undetermined. V was cut by 3 bases and J by 0 bases, with 7 bases left in between. CDR1 and CDR2 from the germline V gene are SQVTM and ANQGSEA. This CDR3 is 13 amino acids long. The CDR3 reads CSVERLSTDTQYF. The CDR3 DNA is TGCAGCGTTGAGAGGCTAAGCACAGATACGCAGTATTTT.

The chain uses TRBV6-5 and TRBJ1-2, with D possibly matching TRBD1 (6 bases). The V end was cut by 7 bases, the J end by 0 bases, with 15 bases between. CDR3 length: 15 residues. The germline V gene has CDR1 MNHEY and CDR2 SVGAGI. The CDR3 DNA reads as TGTGCCAGCAACCCTGGGGGCAGAGCTAACTATGGCTACACCTTC. Its translation: CASNPGGRANYGYTF.